The 25 T cell receptor beta chains below were found in one sample sequenced in a study of identical twins. TCRdb called the 5' RACE reads again in MiXCR, with one record for every CDR3 protein. Of around 960,000 distinct CDR3 sequences in the sample, approximately 13% are singletons; the top ten hold around 1.6%. These data were also filed under a second study, of yellow fever vaccine responses in identical twins.

Sequenced input: PBMCs. Every receptor here comes from a woman under 30 in good health.

This chain uses TRBV12-3 or TRBV12-4 with TRBJ2-2; D remains unclear. The CDR3 is 14 amino acids. V lost 6 bases and J 0 bases, leaving 8 bases between the germline ends. CDR3 residues: CASRYSSNTGELFF. The CDR3 DNA reads as TGTGCCAGCAGATATAGTTCGAACACCGGGGAGCTGTTTTTT.

This chain connects TRBV12-3 or TRBV12-4 to TRBJ2-1; D may be TRBD2 (7 bases). The CDR3 spans 13 residues. V lost 5 bases to trimming and J lost 6 bases, with 11 bases between them. CDR3 DNA sequence: TGTGCCAGCAGTATCGGGGGGCGCAATGAGCAGTTCTTC. Translation: CASSIGGRNEQFF.

This clonotype occurred once. A junction boundary mismatches the germline segment, possibly from a read error. The V gene is TRBV4-2, the J gene TRBJ2-4; D unclear. Looked up from germline, CDR1 is LGHNA and CDR2 is YNFKEQ. The CDR3 consists of 17 residues. The CDR3 region has the DNA TGTGCCAGCAGCCAAGATGTAGGGATTAAGGCCAAAAACGTTCAGTACTTC. This gives the protein CASSQDVGIKAKNVQYF.

This clonotype was found many times. The chain carries TRBV4-2 and TRBJ2-7; D remains unclear. CDR1 LGHNA and CDR2 YNFKEQ come from the germline V gene. The CDR3 has 15 amino acids. The V end was cut by 5 bases, the J end by 1 base, with 15 bases between. CDR3 region: CASSFGPLISYEQYF. CDR3 DNA sequence: TGTGCCAGCAGCTTTGGGCCTCTTATTTCCTACGAGCAGTACTTC.

With regard to this clonotype: This may be a read error, as it is one base from a much larger clone. As DNA, the CDR3 is TGTGCCAGCAGCTTAGATCGGGAGACTGAAGCTTTCTTT. This translates into CASSLDRETEAFF. The chain links TRBV11-2 to TRBJ1-1; D gene uncertain. Trimming took off 0 bases at V and 5 bases at J, with 7 bases between the two ends. The CDR3 loop spans 13 amino acids. CDR1 SGHAT and CDR2 FQNNGV come from the germline V gene.

Only a few counts were recorded for this clonotype. The chain uses TRBV2 and TRBJ1-1; TRBD1 matches at 7 bases. Germline V gene lookup returns CDR1 SNHLY and CDR2 FYNNEI. V was pared by 3 bases and J by 8 bases, with 0 bases of the junction left unmatched. This CDR3 spans 11 amino acids. The CDR3 sequence is CASSETGEAFF. The CDR3 DNA follows: TGTGCCAGCAGTGAGACAGGGGAAGCTTTCTTT.

The sample holds a few counts of this clonotype. V is TRBV28 and J is TRBJ1-2, with TRBD1 identical over 7 bases. V shed 5 bases and J 3 bases; nucleotides not matched to a gene: 9. The CDR3 loop spans 15 amino acids. Germline assignment: CDR1 MDHEN and CDR2 SYDVKM. CDR3 amino acids: CASSTTSQGDYGYTF. The CDR3 bases are TGTGCCAGCAGTACAACCTCTCAGGGGGACTATGGCTACACCTTC.

This chain joins TRBV7-9 and TRBJ2-3; D ambiguous. V shed 2 bases and J shed 4 bases, with 10 bases lying between them. The CDR3 is 14 residues long. Germline-derived CDR1 and CDR2 are SEHNR and FQNEAQ (reference sequence). Here the CDR3 reads CASSLLRRSDTQYF. CDR3 in DNA: TGTGCCAGCAGCTTATTAAGGAGATCAGATACGCAGTATTTT.

This clonotype was counted at least ten times. Written as DNA, the CDR3 is TGCAGTGCTAGCAATCCCCAGGGGGACACTGAAGCTTTCTTT. It encodes CSASNPQGDTEAFF. This rearrangement joins TRBV20-1 to TRBJ1-1; 7 positions match TRBD1. CDR3 size: 14 residues. V lost 3 bases and J lost 3; bases outside the gene matches: 7. The germline CDR1 and CDR2 sequences are DFQATT and SNEGSKA (reference sequence).

This clonotype was seen a handful of times. The CDR3 spells CASSFYSDRGETQYF. In nucleotides, the CDR3 is TGTGCCAGCAGCTTCTACTCGGACAGGGGGGAGACCCAGTACTTC. V gene TRBV7-9 combines with J gene TRBJ2-5; 10 bases are a match to TRBD1. Germline trimming cut 3 bases from V and 5 bases from J; bases unmatched to any gene: 6. The CDR3 totals 15 residues. The germline CDR1 and CDR2 sequences are SEHNR and FQNEAQ (reference sequence).

The chain couples TRBV28 to TRBJ2-5; 9 nucleotides agree with TRBD2. Unmatched junction bases numbered 9, after V lost 2 bases and J lost 2 bases. Germline loops: CDR1 MDHEN, CDR2 SYDVKM. The CDR3 has 17 amino acids. The CDR3 nucleotides read TGTGCCAGCAGTTTAATAGCGGCTAGCGGGAATCAAGAGACCCAGTACTTC. Protein product: CASSLIAASGNQETQYF.

This clonotype came up many times. This chain uses TRBV12-3 or TRBV12-4 with TRBJ2-2; D remains ambiguous. There are 13 residues in the CDR3. With 6 bases removed from V and 3 bases from J, the gap between germline ends came to 8 bases. DNA for the CDR3: TGTGCCAGCAGCCCTTGGGACACCGGGGAGCTGTTTTTT. It codes for CASSPWDTGELFF.

This clonotype has a handful of counts. The rearrangement joins TRBV2 to TRBJ2-7, with D perhaps TRBD1 (5 bases). The V end lost 0 bases, the J end lost 1 base, and 7 bases lay between the germline ends. The CDR3 has 14 amino acids. Germline values: CDR1 SNHLY, CDR2 FYNNEI. DNA of the CDR3: TGTGCCAGCAGTGAAGCTCAGGGTTCCTACGAGCAGTACTTC. This encodes CASSEAQGSYEQYF.

The chain links TRBV11-2 to TRBJ2-2, with 7 bases fitting TRBD1. The CDR3 has 16 amino acids. The V gene end was trimmed by 1 base and the J gene end by 7 bases; junction bases not matched to a gene: 9. Germline CDR1 SGHAT, CDR2 FQNNGV. CDR3 in amino acids: CASSLAWAQGFGELFF. CDR3 nucleotide sequence: TGTGCCAGCAGCTTAGCGTGGGCACAGGGGTTCGGGGAGCTGTTTTTT.

The sample holds a few counts of this clonotype. The V gene is TRBV20-1, the J gene TRBJ1-6, with TRBD1 matching over 10 bases. The germline CDR1 and CDR2 sequences are DFQATT and SNEGSKA (reference sequence). The CDR3 spans 14 residues. V was pared by 3 bases and J by 8 bases, with 4 bases of the junction left unmatched. For the CDR3, the DNA is TGCAGTGCTAGGGCCGGGACAGGGGATTCACCCCTCCACTTT. It encodes CSARAGTGDSPLHF.

This clonotype was observed at least ten times. The chain is built from TRBV20-1 and TRBJ2-7; TRBD1 agrees at 8 bases. From germline, CDR1 is DFQATT and CDR2 SNEGSKA (reference sequence). The trim removed 3 bases at V and 7 bases at J, leaving 11 bases unmatched. The length of the CDR3 is 14 residues. CDR3 DNA sequence: TGCAGTGCTAGTTTTAGTACAGGGGGTCGGGAGCAGTACGTC. Protein sequence: CSASFSTGGREQYV.

This clonotype occurred a few times. CDR3: CASSQWGQGMNEQFF. The CDR3 DNA reads TGCGCCAGCAGCCAGTGGGGACAGGGGATGAACGAGCAGTTCTTC. The rearrangement links TRBV4-1 to TRBJ2-1, with 10 bases matching TRBD1. V gave up 3 bases and J gave up 10 bases; unmatched junction bases: 9. Germline CDR1 is MGHRA and CDR2 is YSYEKL. This CDR3 comprises 15 residues.

This clonotype was counted only a few times. The chain is built from TRBV2 and TRBJ2-3; 7 bases are a match to TRBD2. V was clipped by 4 bases and J by 6 bases; unmatched bases: 4. The germline V gene has CDR1 SNHLY and CDR2 FYNNEI. The CDR3 contains 13 residues. The CDR3 sequence is CASSGEGWDTQYF. The CDR3, as DNA: TGTGCCAGCAGTGGGGAGGGGTGGGATACGCAGTATTTT.

The chain links TRBV7-9 to TRBJ2-7, with D possibly matching TRBD2 (5 bases). CDR1 is SEHNR and CDR2 is FQNEAQ in the germline V gene (reference sequence). Trimming pared 1 base from V and 0 bases from J, leaving 10 bases between. The CDR3 has 15 residues. The CDR3 region is CASSLGGISSYEQYF. The CDR3 nucleotides read TGTGCCAGCAGCTTAGGAGGGATAAGCTCCTACGAGCAGTACTTC.

The table lists this clonotype with many counts. The genes are TRBV2 and TRBJ2-1; no reliable D call. The CDR3 is made up of 13 amino acids. The germline V gene encodes CDR1 SNHLY and CDR2 FYNNEI. V lost 5 bases, J lost 6 bases, and 11 bases lay in between. The CDR3 spells CASSPMFFNEQFF. In DNA form, the CDR3 reads TGTGCCAGCAGTCCCATGTTTTTCAATGAGCAGTTCTTC.

This clonotype was observed a handful of times. The V gene is TRBV6-1, the J gene TRBJ1-3; no definite D call. V was clipped by 3 bases and J by 0 bases, with 6 bases between them. The CDR3 extends over 14 amino acids. The germline CDR1 and CDR2 sequences are MNHNS and SASEGT. This CDR3 reads CASSEAVSGNTIYF. As DNA, the CDR3 is TGTGCCAGCAGTGAGGCTGTCTCTGGAAACACCATATATTTT.

This clonotype was counted between two and nine times. This chain uses TRBV9 with TRBJ1-2, with TRBD1 matching over 7 bases. J was trimmed by 6 bases and V by 0 bases; bases with no gene match: 11. There are 16 residues in the CDR3. Germline CDR1 SGDLS, CDR2 YYNGEE. CDR3 nucleotide sequence: TGTGCCAGCAGCGTAGTTGAAGGGGGCCGGAAAGATGGCTACACCTTC. Translated: CASSVVEGGRKDGYTF. The full variable domain, with the rest looked up from reference TRBV9 and TRBJ1-2, is DSGVTQTPKHLITATGQRVTLRCSPRSGDLSVYWYQQSLDQGLQFLIQYYNGEERAKGNILERFSAQQFPDLHSELNLSSLELGDSALYFCASSVVEGGRKDGYTFGSGTRLTVV.

V is TRBV9 and J is TRBJ1-2; D is ambiguous. V lost 7 bases, J lost 2 bases, and 15 bases lay in between. Germline V CDR1 and CDR2: SGDLS, YYNGEE. The CDR3 contains 14 residues. The CDR3 nucleotides read TGTGCCAGCGGCCGCGGTATTGACAACTATGGCTACACCTTC. Amino acid sequence: CASGRGIDNYGYTF.

This clonotype was detected only a few times. This sequence joins TRBV3-1 and TRBJ1-2, with D possibly matching TRBD1 (6 bases). In germline, CDR1 is LGHDT, CDR2 YNNKEL (reference sequence). V lost 3 bases and J lost 7, with 12 bases in between. The CDR3 contains 13 residues. Written as DNA, the CDR3 is TGTGCCAGCAGCCAGGGACAAGTAGGTGGCTACACCTTC. This codes for CASSQGQVGGYTF.

This sequence joins TRBV7-9 and TRBJ2-3; D is unresolved. Germline V lookup: CDR1 SEHNR, CDR2 FQNEAQ (reference sequence). Trimming stripped 5 bases from V and 2 bases from J, with 14 bases between. CDR3 size: 15 residues. As DNA, the CDR3 is TGTGCCAGCAGCCGGGCATTGCTAGACACAGATACGCAGTATTTT. The encoded protein is CASSRALLDTDTQYF.